The 13 T cell receptor beta chains below come from one sample, sequenced in a study of Ad26.COV2.S vaccination and SARS-CoV-2 variants. The protocol was immunoSEQ multiplex PCR, while the TCRdb copy is restricted to in-frame clones and leaves out a portion. The sample contains under 600,000 clones, roughly nine tenths of which appear only once. Treatment described: 19 received Ad26.COV2.S at low or high dose, single or two shots; roughly five received placebo; per-sample allocation not given. Sample collection was performed on day 63 after the first vaccine or placebo injection. Source: peripheral blood, taken in a trial of Ad26.COV2.S vaccine versus placebo. Receptors originate from a person aged 18-60 years who received the Ad26.COV2.S COVID-19 vaccine or a placebo.

The V and J genes are TRBV7-9 and TRBJ1-1, with D possibly TRBD1 on 6 matching bases. CDR1 is SEHNR and CDR2 is FQNEAQ in the germline V gene (reference sequence). Trimming took off 8 bases at V and 7 bases at J, with 11 bases between the two ends. This CDR3 contains 11 residues. CDR3 nucleotide sequence: TGTGCCAGCCAGCAGGGGCATGAAGCTTTCTTT. This encodes CASQQGHEAFF.

This rearrangement joins TRBV4-1 to TRBJ1-2; possible D gene TRBD1, 5 bases. Germline assignment: CDR1 MGHRA and CDR2 YSYEKL. V gave up 2 bases and J gave up 4 bases, with 11 bases separating them. The CDR3 has 14 amino acids. The CDR3 DNA reads as TGCGCCAGCAGCCAAAGTGGGACGGCCTATGGCTACACCTTC. Its translation is CASSQSGTAYGYTF.

J is TRBJ1-1 and V is TRBV6-5, with D uncertain. There are 14 residues in the CDR3. V lost 2 bases and J lost 5, with 12 bases in between. In germline, CDR1 is MNHEY, CDR2 SVGAGI. CDR3 bases: TGTGCCAGCAGTTACAGGACGGCATTTACTGAAGCTTTCTTT. As protein: CASSYRTAFTEAFF.

The gene calls are TRBV7-9 and TRBJ1-3; D ambiguous. V was clipped by 8 bases and J by 0 bases, with 11 bases between them. The CDR3 totals 14 residues. Germline loops: CDR1 SEHNR, CDR2 FQNEAQ (reference sequence). Here the CDR3 reads CASSGSFSGNTIYF. The CDR3, as DNA: TGTGCCAGCTCGGGGTCCTTCTCTGGAAACACCATATATTTT.

The chain couples TRBV7-6 to TRBJ1-4; D may be TRBD1 (6 bases). The CDR3 is 15 residues long. In germline, CDR1 is SGHVS, CDR2 FNYEAQ. The V gene lost 4 bases and the J gene lost 3 bases, with 12 bases spanning the gap. The CDR3 here is CASSSISGANEKLFF. The CDR3 DNA reads as TGTGCCAGCAGCTCAATTTCAGGGGCTAATGAAAAACTGTTTTTT.

The gene calls are TRBV19 and TRBJ2-3; D could derive from TRBD1 or TRBD2 (5 bases each). V was shortened by 2 bases and J by 3 bases, with 9 bases between the two germline ends. The length of the CDR3 is 14 residues. Germline V gene sequence: CDR1 LNHDA, CDR2 SQIVND (reference sequence). CDR3 region: CASSITGPTDTQYF. For the CDR3, the DNA is TGTGCCAGTAGTATAACGGGACCTACAGATACGCAGTATTTT.

V usage is TRBV4-3 and J usage is TRBJ1-3; no reliable D call. The CDR3 spans 20 residues. Germline assignment: CDR1 LGHNA and CDR2 YSLEER. Trimming took off 1 base at V and 0 bases at J, with 22 bases between the two ends. CDR3 coding DNA: TGCGCCAGCAGCCAAGGGAGAATGGGCCAGAGTCGGAGCTCTGGAAACACCATATATTTT. This translates into CASSQGRMGQSRSSGNTIYF.

The chain combines TRBV6-5 with TRBJ1-3; tentatively, D is TRBD1 (6 bases). The CDR3 loop spans 15 amino acids. Germline values: CDR1 MNHEY, CDR2 SVGAGI. V was clipped by 2 bases and J by 0 bases, with 8 bases between them. The CDR3 here is CASSYGGSSGNTIYF. The CDR3 coding sequence is TGTGCCAGCAGTTACGGGGGCTCCTCTGGAAACACCATATATTTT.

This chain uses TRBV4-2 with TRBJ2-3, with a tentative D call TRBD2 (5 bases). V gave up 4 bases and J gave up 6 bases, with 14 bases separating them. This CDR3 spans 14 amino acids. The V gene's germline CDR1 is LGHNA and CDR2 YNFKEQ. CDR3 nucleotides: TGTGCCAGCAGCCCTCACGGGGTGGTGGATACGCAGTATTTT. Its protein product is CASSPHGVVDTQYF.

V usage is TRBV27 and J usage is TRBJ2-1, with 7 bases lining up with TRBD2. Germline lookup yields CDR1 MNHEY and CDR2 SMNVEV (reference sequence). The CDR3 length is 15 residues. Trimming removed 3 bases from V and 7 bases from J; junction bases left unmatched: 9. The CDR3 loop is CASSFQRDYRNEQFF. The DNA of the CDR3 is TGTGCCAGCAGTTTTCAGCGGGACTACAGGAATGAGCAGTTCTTC.

This chain connects TRBV6-5 to TRBJ2-1; D is possibly TRBD1 (7 bases). The V end was cut by 8 bases, the J end by 5 bases, with 19 bases between. Germline V gene data show CDR1 as MNHEY and CDR2 as SVGAGI. The CDR3 covers 15 residues. The CDR3 protein is CASGMEAGGNNEQFF. CDR3 nucleotide sequence: TGTGCCAGCGGAATGGAGGCAGGGGGGAACAATGAGCAGTTCTTC.

The chain links TRBV7-2 to TRBJ2-1, with D uncertain. V was cut by 1 base and J by 5 bases, with 12 bases left in between. Looked up from germline, CDR1 is SGHTA and CDR2 is FQGNSA. CDR3 length: 15 residues. CDR3 sequence: CASSLDLGRHNEQFF. Written as DNA, the CDR3 is TGTGCCAGCAGCTTAGATCTAGGACGCCACAATGAGCAGTTCTTC.

This clone was observed a single time. V and J are TRBV5-1 and TRBJ1-6; TRBD1 matches at 9 bases. This CDR3 comprises 17 residues. With 4 bases clipped from V and 6 bases from J, the junction kept 11 bases outside the gene matches. In germline, CDR1 is SGHRS, CDR2 YFSETQ. CDR3 in DNA: TGCGCCAGCAGCCCTGACACAGGGGGCGCCGGTAATTCACCCCTCCACTTT. Translated: CASSPDTGGAGNSPLHF.